Listed below are T cell receptor beta chains from one sample, sequenced in a study of cytomegalovirus exposure and HLA in healthy donors. Profiling relied on immunoSEQ multiplex PCR, and the TCRdb table lists in-frame clones only, not all of them. The sample contains about 170,000 clones, 80% to 90% of which appear only once. Sequenced material: PBMCs. These TCRs come from a woman aged 18-30 years in good health and CMV-seronegative. Each CDR3 is given with its conserved first and last residue. The order of the fields is CDR3 DNA, CDR3 protein, V gene, D gene, clone size, J gene. The D gene is left open where the match is weak. Only some rows state a clone size, as once, few, many or a class for expanded clones.

CDR3nt: TGCGCCAGCAGCCAGGCTACCGGGACAGGGGTTTACGAGCAGTACTTC
CDR3aa: CASSQATGTGVYEQYF
v_gene: TRBV4-1
d_gene: TRBD1
abundance: .
j_gene: TRBJ2-7

CDR3nt: TGTGCTAGTGGTTTGGGGCAGGGGGATATCGAGACCCAGTACTTC
CDR3aa: CASGLGQGDIETQYF
v_gene: TRBV12-5
d_gene: TRBD1
abundance: .
j_gene: TRBJ2-5

CDR3nt: TGTGCCAGCAGTGCAGGGACAAATAGCAATCAGCCCCAGCATTTT
CDR3aa: CASSAGTNSNQPQHF
v_gene: TRBV2
d_gene: .
abundance: .
j_gene: TRBJ1-5

CDR3nt: TGTGCCAGTAGACAGGGGCGCGATCAGCCCCAGCATTTT
CDR3aa: CASRQGRDQPQHF
v_gene: TRBV28
d_gene: TRBD1
abundance: .
j_gene: TRBJ1-5

CDR3nt: TGTGCCAGCAGTGAAGCCCTCCTGGGCGGAGGGGCCTACGAGCAGTACTTC
CDR3aa: CASSEALLGGGAYEQYF
v_gene: TRBV2
d_gene: .
abundance: .
j_gene: TRBJ2-7

CDR3nt: TGTGCCGTCGAGACAGGGGTTACCTACGAGCAGTACTTC
CDR3aa: CAVETGVTYEQYF
v_gene: TRBV28
d_gene: TRBD1
abundance: .
j_gene: TRBJ2-7

CDR3nt: TGTGCCAGCAGCTTAATAGCGGGAGGGCCGGGTAATGAGCAGTTCTTC
CDR3aa: CASSLIAGGPGNEQFF
v_gene: TRBV7-9
d_gene: TRBD2
abundance: .
j_gene: TRBJ2-1

CDR3nt: TGTGCCAGCCGTGACAGGGTCCGCGACGAGCAGTACTTC
CDR3aa: CASRDRVRDEQYF
v_gene: TRBV19
d_gene: TRBD1
abundance: .
j_gene: TRBJ2-7

CDR3nt: TGTGCCAGCATGCGGACAGGGCTCGACACCGGGGAGCTGTTTTTT
CDR3aa: CASMRTGLDTGELFF
v_gene: TRBV5-4
d_gene: TRBD1
abundance: .
j_gene: TRBJ2-2

CDR3nt: TGTGCCAGCAGTTTTCACGGGGCGGGAGTTCTTTCCGGCTCCTACAATGAGCAGTTCTTC
CDR3aa: CASSFHGAGVLSGSYNEQFF
v_gene: TRBV27
d_gene: TRBD2
abundance: once
j_gene: TRBJ2-1

CDR3nt: TGTGCCAGCAGCACAGCGGGAGGGCCAGATACGCAGTATTTT
CDR3aa: CASSTAGGPDTQYF
v_gene: TRBV5-5
d_gene: TRBD2
abundance: .
j_gene: TRBJ2-3

CDR3nt: TGTGCCAGCAGCTTCGGTCTAGCGGGAGTGCACAATGAGCAGTTCTTC
CDR3aa: CASSFGLAGVHNEQFF
v_gene: TRBV5-6
d_gene: TRBD2
abundance: .
j_gene: TRBJ2-1

CDR3nt: TGTGCCTGGAGTGTAGACGGGAGTTCCTACGAGCAGTACTTC
CDR3aa: CAWSVDGSSYEQYF
v_gene: TRBV30
d_gene: .
abundance: .
j_gene: TRBJ2-7

CDR3nt: TGTGCCAGCAGCTTAGAATCCGGGAACTATGGCTACACCTTC
CDR3aa: CASSLESGNYGYTF
v_gene: TRBV7-9
d_gene: .
abundance: once
j_gene: TRBJ1-2

CDR3nt: TGTGCCAGCAGTGGTACCGGGACAGTGTTTCTGAAAACTGAAGCTTTCTTT
CDR3aa: CASSGTGTVFLKTEAFF
v_gene: TRBV6-1
d_gene: TRBD1
abundance: .
j_gene: TRBJ1-1

CDR3nt: TGTGCCAGCAGCAAAGACAGATGGAACACTGAAGCTTTCTTT
CDR3aa: CASSKDRWNTEAFF
v_gene: TRBV7-9
d_gene: .
abundance: .
j_gene: TRBJ1-1

CDR3nt: TGTGCCAGTAGTAAGGGACTAGCGGGAGTAGAGACCCAGTACTTC
CDR3aa: CASSKGLAGVETQYF
v_gene: TRBV19
d_gene: TRBD2
abundance: .
j_gene: TRBJ2-5

CDR3nt: TGTGCCAGCAGCTTAGACAGGATCTCCTACGAGCAGTACTTC
CDR3aa: CASSLDRISYEQYF
v_gene: TRBV11-2
d_gene: .
abundance: .
j_gene: TRBJ2-7

CDR3nt: TGTGCCAGCAGTCCTGACAGTCTCACTGAAGCTTTCTTT
CDR3aa: CASSPDSLTEAFF
v_gene: TRBV28
d_gene: .
abundance: .
j_gene: TRBJ1-1